This entry lists 25 T cell receptor beta chains sequenced from one sample in a study of T cells expressing NK-cell markers. TCRdb reanalyzed the 5' RACE reads and collapses them to one entry per CDR3 protein, without DNA. The sample includes about 370,000 distinct CDR3 sequences. Sequencing was done on a sample of blood T cells: a sorted CD56 or NKG2C T cell subset, CD4+ or CD8+ T cells, or bulk PBMC T cells (not recorded which). Receptors originate from a woman aged 50 to 60 in good health.

This chain links TRBV24-1 with TRBJ2-5; the D gene TCRdb calls, TRBD1, cannot be checked with no DNA. This CDR3 is built from 14 residues. The germline V gene has CDR1 KGHDR and CDR2 SFDVKD. CDR3 region: CATGKGGAVETQYF.

The chain carries TRBV20-1 and TRBJ2-7. This CDR3 contains 14 residues. CDR1 is DFQATT, CDR2 SNEGSKA, per germline (reference sequence). CDR3 sequence reads: CSAKTAANAHEQYF.

This chain joins TRBV6-5 and TRBJ2-3. The V gene's germline CDR1 is MNHEY and CDR2 SVGAGI. This CDR3 has 16 amino acids. CDR3 residues: CASSYGLVIGTDTQYF.

V gene TRBV20-1 combines with J gene TRBJ1-4. The V gene's germline CDR1 is DFQATT and CDR2 SNEGSKA (reference sequence). This CDR3 contains 13 residues. This chain's CDR3 is CSASLRANEKLFF.

The rearrangement uses TRBV12-3 or TRBV12-4 and TRBJ1-2; TCRdb names TRBD1, which stays unverified in the absence of DNA. The CDR3 runs 16 residues. CDR3 protein: CASSLAPVRGAGGYTF.

The chain is built from TRBV11-2 and TRBJ2-1; TCRdb selects TRBD1, and the lack of DNA leaves this call unchecked. The CDR3 spans 13 residues. Germline CDR1 SGHAT, CDR2 FQNNGV. CDR3 sequence reads: CASSPQGFDEQFF.

The V call is TRBV10-3, the J call TRBJ2-5. This CDR3 spans 11 amino acids. Germline V lookup: CDR1 ENHRY, CDR2 SYGVKD. This chain's CDR3 is CAISEGWTQYF.

The chain uses TRBV24-1 and TRBJ2-1; without DNA, the TCRdb call of TRBD1 cannot be checked. This CDR3 comprises 22 residues. CDR1 is KGHDR and CDR2 is SFDVKD in the germline V gene. The CDR3 is CATSDPSPRDKARDTLYNEQFF.

The chain's CDR3 is CAISESRPRVVNEQFF. This chain uses TRBV10-3 with TRBJ2-1; the D call from TCRdb, TRBD1, cannot be confirmed without DNA. The germline V gene encodes CDR1 ENHRY and CDR2 SYGVKD. The CDR3 contains 16 residues.

The CDR3 spells CASNLGTGGYEQYF. The genes are TRBV12-3 or TRBV12-4 and TRBJ2-7; the TCRdb call, TRBD2, lacks DNA for checking. This CDR3 has 14 amino acids.

The rearrangement uses TRBV6-5 and TRBJ1-1; TCRdb's assignment of TRBD1 cannot be checked, as there is no DNA. The CDR3 covers 13 residues. Germline V CDR1 and CDR2: MNHEY, SVGAGI. The chain's CDR3 is CASRGDQNTEAFF.

The V call is TRBV11-2, the J call TRBJ2-5; there is no DNA to check the TCRdb D call of TRBD1. CDR1 and CDR2 (germline): SGHAT, FQNNGV. The length of the CDR3 is 18 residues. The CDR3 loop reads CASNWDRPLLSGQETQYF.

The V call is TRBV11-2, the J call TRBJ1-1. The V gene's germline CDR1 is SGHAT and CDR2 FQNNGV. The CDR3 spans 13 residues. The CDR3 loop reads CASRDGQNTEAFF. The full variable domain, with the rest looked up from reference TRBV11-2 and TRBJ1-1, is EAGVAQSPRYKIIEKRQSVAFWCNPISGHATLYWYQQILGQGPKLLIQFQNNGVVDDSQLPKDRFSAERLKGVDSTLKIQPAKLEDSAVYLCASRDGQNTEAFFGQGTRLTVV.

The CDR3 reads CASSSLGGSYNSPLHF. V and J are TRBV5-4 and TRBJ1-6. The CDR3 consists of 16 residues. Germline-derived CDR1 and CDR2 are SGHNT and YYREEE (reference sequence).

V is TRBV20-1 and J is TRBJ2-5; TCRdb's D gene call, TRBD2, goes unchecked for lack of DNA. The CDR3 has 18 amino acids. Per the germline V gene, CDR1 is DFQATT and CDR2 is SNEGSKA (reference sequence). Here the CDR3 reads CSARELGLAGRVQETQYF.

The chain recombines TRBV28 with TRBJ2-3; checking the TCRdb D call of TRBD2 is not possible without DNA. CDR1 and CDR2 (germline): MDHEN, SYDVKM. CDR3 length: 21 residues. The CDR3 protein is CASSSRNAGTSARWDTDTQYF.

CDR3 amino acids: CSVLPGQGDEQYF. J is TRBJ2-7 and V is TRBV29-1; checking the TCRdb D call of TRBD1 is not possible without DNA. The germline V gene has CDR1 SQVTM and CDR2 ANQGSEA. The length of the CDR3 is 13 residues.

The chain employs TRBV12-3 or TRBV12-4 and TRBJ2-1; TCRdb returns TRBD1, unconfirmable since there is no DNA. CDR3 size: 14 residues. The CDR3 sequence: CASSGHRTYNEQFF.

The J gene is TRBJ2-1, the V gene TRBV7-3; TCRdb's D call, TRBD2, is unchecked because there is no DNA. CDR3 length equals 15 residues. The V gene's germline CDR1 is SGHTA and CDR2 FQGTGA. The CDR3 sequence is CASSPQDSSYNEQFF.

This chain uses TRBV6-5 with TRBJ2-5; TCRdb names TRBD2, which stays unverified in the absence of DNA. Germline assignment: CDR1 MNHEY and CDR2 SVGAGI. This CDR3 is built from 15 residues. This CDR3 is CASSGLAGMPETQYF.

The chain has TRBV4-2 and TRBJ2-1; TCRdb designates TRBD2, a call that cannot be tested without DNA. The CDR3 spans 15 residues. From germline, CDR1 is LGHNA and CDR2 YNFKEQ. The CDR3 sequence is CASSQEASVYNEQFF.

J is TRBJ2-1 and V is TRBV10-1; TCRdb calls TRBD2, which cannot be checked without DNA. The germline V gene has CDR1 WNHNN and CDR2 SYGVQD (reference sequence). CDR3 length equals 15 residues. CDR3 protein: CASKPGLAGGGEQFF.

The genes are TRBV20-1 and TRBJ2-5; the D call of TRBD2 rests on TCRdb alone, since no DNA is present to check it. The CDR3 totals 15 residues. CDR1 DFQATT and CDR2 SNEGSKA come from the germline V gene (reference sequence). The CDR3 spells CSARRPGGPQETQYF.

This sequence joins TRBV30 and TRBJ2-7; TCRdb proposes TRBD2, but this gene call is untestable without DNA. The CDR3 is 17 residues long. Germline V CDR1 and CDR2: GTSNPN, SVGIG (reference sequence). This CDR3 is CAWSVWLAGAPRWEQYF. The full variable domain, in which reference TRBV30 and TRBJ2-7 provide the parts outside the CDR3, is SQTIHQWPATLVQPVGSPLSLECTVEGTSNPNLYWYRQAAGRGLQLLFYSVGIGQISSEVPQNLSASRPQDRQFILSSKKLLLSDSGFYLCAWSVWLAGAPRWEQYFGPGTRLTVT.

The V gene is TRBV27, the J gene TRBJ2-3; no DNA is available, so the TRBD1 call from TCRdb remains unchecked. Germline CDR1 and CDR2: MNHEY and SMNVEV (reference sequence). The CDR3 has 14 residues. The CDR3: CASADSSGLDTQYF.